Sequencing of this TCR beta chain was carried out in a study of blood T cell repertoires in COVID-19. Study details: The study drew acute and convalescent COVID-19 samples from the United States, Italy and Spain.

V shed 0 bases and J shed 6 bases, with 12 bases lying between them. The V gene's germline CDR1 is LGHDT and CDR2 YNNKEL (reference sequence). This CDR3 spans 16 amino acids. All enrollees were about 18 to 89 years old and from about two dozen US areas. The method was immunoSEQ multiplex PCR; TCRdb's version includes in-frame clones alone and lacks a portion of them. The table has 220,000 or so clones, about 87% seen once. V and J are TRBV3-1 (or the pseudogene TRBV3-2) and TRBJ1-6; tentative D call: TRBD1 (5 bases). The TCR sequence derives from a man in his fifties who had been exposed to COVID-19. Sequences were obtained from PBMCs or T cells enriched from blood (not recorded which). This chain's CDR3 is CASSQEAGGSNSPLHF. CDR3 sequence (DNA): TGTGCCAGCAGCCAAGAGGCGGGGGGTTCTAATTCACCCCTCCACTTT.